This TCR beta chain was identified in a study of blood T cell repertoires in COVID-19. The participants were between roughly 18 and 100 years old and came from 24 US areas. Cohorts were based on clinical histories the participants reported. This clone was observed a single time. The method was immunoSEQ multiplex PCR; TCRdb's version includes in-frame clones alone and lacks a portion of them. This sample yields about 160,000 clones, of which around 85% are seen a single time; roughly 5% belongs to the top ten. The clonotype comes from a middle-aged woman with acute COVID-19. Sample: PBMCs or T cells enriched from blood (not recorded which).

The chain's CDR3 is CASSLVGTQKNIQYF. In DNA form, the CDR3 reads TGTGCCAGCAGCTTGGTCGGGACACAGAAAAACATTCAGTACTTC. This sequence joins TRBV5-6 and TRBJ2-4; D possibly corresponds to TRBD1 (6 bases). Trimming shortened V by 0 bases and J by 4 bases, and 11 bases separated the two germline ends. The germline V gene encodes CDR1 SGHDT and CDR2 YYEEEE. This CDR3 region has 15 residues.